The clone carrying this T cell receptor beta chain showed up many times. This record comes from a study of T cells in Graves' hyperthyroidism and ophthalmopathy. Germline V gene sequence: CDR1 KGHDR, CDR2 SFDVKD. This CDR3 region has 17 residues. Trimming left V 9 bases short and J 4 bases short, with 26 bases between. Authors of the study amplified TCR beta CDR3 regions from RNA transcripts. In the first-round RT-PCR of the TCR CDR3, the HTBI primer set was used. TCRdb re-analysed the multiplex PCR reads in MiXCR, keeping a single row per CDR3 protein. The repertoire includes roughly 800,000 distinct CDR3 sequences, roughly 40% of them detected once, and 8.9% sits in the top ten.

The sequence was obtained from a young man with Graves' hyperthyroidism. This sequence joins TRBV24-1 and TRBJ2-5, with a possible D match to TRBD1 (6 bases). Sequenced material: blood. The CDR3 loop is CATGFGSGQGSGETQYF. As DNA, the CDR3 is TGTGCCACCGGGTTCGGGTCGGGACAAGGGTCGGGAGAGACCCAGTACTTC.